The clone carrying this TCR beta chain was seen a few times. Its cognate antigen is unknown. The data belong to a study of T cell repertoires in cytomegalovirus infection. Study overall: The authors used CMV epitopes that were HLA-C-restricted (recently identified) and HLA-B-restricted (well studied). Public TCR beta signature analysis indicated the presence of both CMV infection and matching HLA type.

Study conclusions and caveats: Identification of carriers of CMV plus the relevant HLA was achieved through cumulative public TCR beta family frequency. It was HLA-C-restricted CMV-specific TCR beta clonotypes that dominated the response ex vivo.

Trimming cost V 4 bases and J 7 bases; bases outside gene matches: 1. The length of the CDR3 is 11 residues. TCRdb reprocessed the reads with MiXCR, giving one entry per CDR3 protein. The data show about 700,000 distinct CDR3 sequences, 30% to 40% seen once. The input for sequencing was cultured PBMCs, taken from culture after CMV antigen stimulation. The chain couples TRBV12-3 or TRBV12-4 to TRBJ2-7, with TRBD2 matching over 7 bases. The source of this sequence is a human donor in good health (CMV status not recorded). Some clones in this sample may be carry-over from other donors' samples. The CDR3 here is CASSWGLEQYF. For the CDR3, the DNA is TGTGCCAGCAGTTGGGGACTAGAGCAGTACTTC.